The clone carrying this T cell receptor beta chain was picked up many times. Its target is unknown. This sample's time point: longitudinal time-point 3. Unsorted libraries were prepared from 2 million PBMCs held at -80 C. TCRdb redid the calling of the 5' RACE reads with MiXCR, one entry per CDR3 protein. The table shows some 80,000 distinct CDR3 sequences, with 3.5% to 5.5% occurring only once. CDR3 length: 12 amino acids. Trimming cost V 5 bases and J 11 bases, with 13 bases left between them. CDR1 and CDR2 (germline): SEHNR, FQNEAQ (reference sequence). This sample is drawn from a study of neurological immune-mediated disorders. Study results and limitations: Phylogenetically, 18 of 34 multiple sclerosis patients' repertoires fell into one related-CDR3 cluster, a possible signature. HTLV-1-associated myelopathy ranked highest for TCR clonal expansion and multiple sclerosis lowest, beneath healthy controls. Sharing of CDR3 amino acid sequences among expanded clones across subjects was absent, suggesting private repertoires in all groups.

The chain has TRBV7-9 and TRBJ1-5; D gene uncertain. Material: PBMCs. This TCR derives from a woman aged 55-69 years with multiple sclerosis. The CDR3 nucleotides read TGTGCCAGCAGCCCCCCCGAATCGGCCCAGCATTTT. Translated, it gives CASSPPESAQHF.